The 32 T cell receptor beta chains reported below all come from one sample, sequenced in a study of CD8+CD57+ T cells in acquired aplastic anemia. Patients picked for sequencing had shown CD8+CD57+ cell expansion detected by flow cytometry. Profiling of TCR beta VDJ combinations and CDR3 sequences used genomic DNA as template. TCRdb re-called the reads with MiXCR, one entry per CDR3 protein. The sample has hundreds of thousands of distinct CDR3 sequences, roughly 61% seen once. The sample taken for sequencing was sorted CD4+, CD8+, or CD8+CD57+ T cells (not recorded which) from PBMCs. Receptors were obtained from a human donor with aplastic anemia.

The V gene is TRBV15, the J gene TRBJ2-1, with a possible D match to TRBD2 (5 bases). From germline, CDR1 is LNHNV and CDR2 YYDKDF (reference sequence). V was pared by 2 bases and J by 8 bases, with 13 bases between. This CDR3 is 14 amino acids long. The CDR3 sequence: CATSRRGSVDEQFF. The CDR3 DNA is TGTGCCACCAGCAGACGTGGTAGCGTAGATGAGCAGTTCTTC.

CDR3 coding DNA: TGTGCCAGCAGCTACGACAGGGTCGGGGGAGAGACCCAGTACTTC. Its protein is CASSYDRVGGETQYF. This chain links TRBV7-9 with TRBJ2-5; weak D call: TRBD1 (7 bases). Trimming took off 4 bases at V and 4 bases at J, with 16 bases between the two ends. The CDR3 contains 15 residues. CDR1 and CDR2 from the germline V gene are SEHNR and FQNEAQ (reference sequence). The variable domain in full, completed from reference TRBV7-9 and TRBJ2-5, reads DTGVSQNPRHKITKRGQNVTFRCDPISEHNRLYWYRQTLGQGPEFLTYFQNEAQLEKSRLLSDRFSAERPKGSFSTLEIQRTEQGDSAMYLCASSYDRVGGETQYFGPGTRLLVL.

The chain carries TRBV25-1 and TRBJ2-7; a weak D match, TRBD2 (5 bases). Germline loops: CDR1 MGHDK, CDR2 SYGVNS. The ends were cut back, 0 bases at V and 0 bases at J, with 12 bases in the middle. CDR3 length equals 16 residues. DNA of the CDR3: TGTGCCAGCAGTGAATATTCCGAAGCGGCCTCCTACGAGCAGTACTTC. Translation: CASSEYSEAASYEQYF.

This clonotype was observed many times. The J gene is TRBJ1-2, the V gene TRBV6-5; weak D call: TRBD1 (6 bases). Germline-derived CDR1 and CDR2 are MNHEY and SVGAGI. The CDR3 totals 15 residues. Trimming left V 0 bases short and J 5 bases short, with 13 bases between. CDR3 DNA: TGTGCCAGCAGTTACTCCAGGGGAGGGGGTTATGGCTACACCTTC. Its translation is CASSYSRGGGYGYTF.

This sequence joins TRBV7-6 and TRBJ1-6; D perhaps matches TRBD1 (6 bases). Germline values: CDR1 SGHVS, CDR2 FNYEAQ. Trimming removed 0 bases from V and 10 bases from J, with 10 bases in between. The CDR3 sequence is 14 residues long. The CDR3 nucleotides read TGTGCCAGCAGCTTAGCGACAGGAAAATCACCCCTCCACTTT. Translated, it gives CASSLATGKSPLHF.

V and J are TRBV7-3 and TRBJ2-5; 10 bases match TRBD1. The CDR3 sequence is 13 residues long. Germline V lookup: CDR1 SGHTA, CDR2 FQGTGA. J gave up 11 bases and V 4 bases, and 7 bases lay outside the gene matches. The chain's CDR3 is CASSSGQGWQQYF. DNA for the CDR3: TGTGCCAGCAGCTCGGGACAGGGGTGGCAGCAGTACTTC.

Turning to this clonotype: In this CDR3 the conserved last residue, phenylalanine or tryptophan, is missing, so a read error is likely. The DNA is omitted, as the CDR3 cannot be located on it reliably, and the CDR3 follows TCRdb's listing. CDR3 region: CATSRDPQATYGYTFGS. V and J are TRBV7-8 and TRBJ2-5; TRBD1 was called by the table and not checked on the DNA. The CDR3 totals 17 residues, both ends included. The germline CDR1 and CDR2 sequences are SGHVS and FQNEAQ.

With regard to this clonotype: A much larger clonotype is one base distant, so this may be a read error. The rearrangement joins TRBV5-4 to TRBJ2-2; maybe TRBD2 (6 bases). CDR1 is SGHNT, CDR2 YYREEE, per germline (reference sequence). This CDR3 has 13 amino acids. CDR3 sequence reads: CASALGESGGLFF. As DNA, the CDR3 is TGTGCCAGCGCCCTAGGCGAGTCCGGGGGGCTGTTTTTT.

V usage is TRBV24-1 and J usage is TRBJ2-5; D gene ambiguous. CDR1 and CDR2 from the germline V gene are KGHDR and SFDVKD. CDR3 length: 14 amino acids. V dropped 2 bases and J dropped 2 bases, with 8 bases sitting between them. CDR3 DNA: TGTGCCACCAGTGATTGGGGATCTCAAGAGACCCAGTACTTC. Residues: CATSDWGSQETQYF.

The chain is built from TRBV20-1 and TRBJ2-1; either TRBD1 or TRBD2 may fit D (6 bases each). The germline gives CDR1 DFQATT, CDR2 SNEGSKA (reference sequence). V gave up 0 bases and J gave up 4 bases, with 13 bases separating them. The CDR3 runs to 15 residues. CDR3 nucleotides: TGCAGTGCTAGAGATGTGGGGGGCCAGTACAATGAGCAGTTCTTC. Its translation: CSARDVGGQYNEQFF.

The V call is TRBV5-1, the J call TRBJ1-1; D is ambiguous. Germline V gene data show CDR1 as SGHRS and CDR2 as YFSETQ. CDR3 length: 15 amino acids. Trimming removed 0 bases at V and 1 base at J, with 10 bases between. The CDR3 reads CASSLAPAGNTEAFF. CDR3 nucleotides: TGCGCCAGCAGCTTGGCCCCTGCAGGGAACACTGAAGCTTTCTTT.

In its sample, this clonotype was seen many times. This chain connects TRBV5-1 to TRBJ2-1, with D uncertain. CDR3 length: 16 amino acids. V shed 4 bases and J shed 2 bases, with 16 bases lying between them. Germline CDR1 SGHRS, CDR2 YFSETQ. The CDR3 is CASSLGNAATYNEQFF. The CDR3 DNA reads as TGCGCCAGCAGCCTTGGGAACGCAGCAACCTACAATGAGCAGTTCTTC.

Of note for this clonotype: The conserved closing phenylalanine or tryptophan is absent in this CDR3, likely reflecting a read error. The J gene is TRBJ1-6, the V gene TRBV7-9; D might be TRBD1 (5 bases). V was trimmed by 3 bases and J by 6 bases, leaving 9 bases between them. In germline, CDR1 is SEHNR, CDR2 FQNEAQ (reference sequence). This CDR3 spans 14 amino acids. CDR3 residues: CASSLGDRNSPLHC. The CDR3 DNA is TGTGCCAGCAGCTTGGGGGACCGTAATTCACCCCTCCACTGT.

This clonotype was seen just once. This likely comes from a read error, as the CDR3 has no conserved phenylalanine or tryptophan at its end. Here the CDR3 reads CASSVIGTQGLGYTL. For the CDR3, the DNA is TGTGCCAGCAGCGTCATCGGGACCCAGGGCCTAGGCTACACCCTC. The chain joins TRBV6-5 to TRBJ1-2; the D gene is possibly TRBD1 (5 bases). V was shortened by 6 bases and J by 8 bases, with 22 bases between the two germline ends. Germline values: CDR1 MNHEY, CDR2 SVGAGI. This CDR3 has 15 residues.

This clonotype was observed a single time. V gene TRBV7-2 combines with J gene TRBJ2-1; possibly TRBD2 for D (6 bases). Trimming took 5 bases from V and 9 from J, leaving 17 bases between them. The CDR3 runs 14 residues. Looked up from germline, CDR1 is SGHTA and CDR2 is FQGNSA. CDR3 nucleotides: TGTGCCAGCAGCACCGGGACTCATTCGGGTGAGCAGTTCTTC. It encodes CASSTGTHSGEQFF.

At least ten counts were recorded for this clonotype. The junction and the germline gene differ at one end; a read error may be behind it. The genes are TRBV20-1 and TRBJ1-5; TRBD1 might be the D (5 bases). Looked up from germline, CDR1 is DFQATT and CDR2 is SNEGSKA (reference sequence). This CDR3 has 17 amino acids. The CDR3 nucleotides are TGCAGTGCTCGAGACAGTGGGGCGGGATATAGCAATCAGCCCCAGCATTTT. This codes for CSARDSGAGYSNQPQHF.

J is TRBJ2-3 and V is TRBV7-2; no clear D. Germline lookup yields CDR1 SGHTA and CDR2 FQGNSA. V lost 8 bases, J lost 8 bases, and 11 bases lay in between. The CDR3 has 11 residues. CDR3 region: CASERPPTQYF. In DNA form, the CDR3 reads TGTGCCAGCGAGAGACCTCCTACGCAGTATTTT.

On this clonotype: One junction end does not reproduce the germline sequence, and a read error may be involved. V is TRBV7-7 and J is TRBJ2-1; tentatively, D is TRBD2 (7 bases). The germline V gene has CDR1 SSHAT and CDR2 FNYEAQ (reference sequence). The CDR3 consists of 17 residues. The CDR3 here is CASSRLEGGGRSGEQFF. For the CDR3, the DNA is TGTGCTAGCAGCCGACTTGAGGGCGGGGGCCGCTCGGGCGAGCAGTTCTTC.

The chain carries TRBV12-3 or TRBV12-4 and TRBJ2-7; D gene unclear. The CDR3 extends over 13 amino acids. With 5 bases removed from V and 7 bases from J, the gap between germline ends came to 15 bases. CDR3 protein: CASSPRAPSEQYF. DNA of the CDR3: TGTGCCAGCAGTCCACGGGCGCCTTCGGAGCAGTACTTC.

With regard to this clonotype: The junction shows a germline mismatch at one end, possibly a read error. The chain joins TRBV9 to TRBJ2-5, with TRBD1 matching 7 bases. Germline assignment: CDR1 SGDLS and CDR2 YYNGEE. The CDR3 covers 13 residues. The CDR3 spells CAGSVEQGETQYF. The CDR3 DNA reads TGTGCCGGCAGCGTAGAACAGGGGGAGACCCAGTACTTC.

The chain recombines TRBV20-1 with TRBJ2-7; D gene uncertain. V was pared by 6 bases and J by 4 bases, with 16 bases between. The CDR3 is made up of 13 amino acids. CDR1 DFQATT and CDR2 SNEGSKA come from the germline V gene (reference sequence). CDR3 coding DNA: TGCAGTGCAACCCTCCCCGGCACTTACGAGCAGTACTTC. This codes for CSATLPGTYEQYF.

This clonotype has more than one count but fewer than ten. At one end, the junction sequence differs from germline, possibly due to a read error. V and J are TRBV7-3 and TRBJ2-7, with 10 positions matching TRBD1. The germline CDR1 and CDR2 sequences are SGHTA and FQGTGA. This CDR3 region has 14 residues. CDR3 sequence (DNA): TGTGCCAGCAACTTGGGACAGGGGCCCTACGAGCAGTACTTT. The encoded protein is CASNLGQGPYEQYF.

The V and J genes are TRBV29-1 and TRBJ1-1; no firm D call. The V end lost 4 bases, the J end lost 3 bases, and 9 bases lay between the germline ends. Germline loops: CDR1 SQVTM, CDR2 ANQGSEA. The CDR3 runs 12 residues. The CDR3 region is CSVGGSDTEAFF. CDR3 coding DNA: TGCAGCGTTGGAGGGTCGGACACTGAAGCTTTCTTT.

The chain carries TRBV19 and TRBJ2-1; a possible D gene is TRBD2 (6 bases). Germline loops: CDR1 LNHDA, CDR2 SQIVND (reference sequence). With 1 base removed from V and 0 bases from J, the gap between germline ends came to 10 bases. This CDR3 is 16 amino acids long. The CDR3 region has the DNA TGTGCCAGTAGTATAGGGAGGGACTCCTCCTACAATGAGCAGTTCTTC. This encodes CASSIGRDSSYNEQFF.

This clonotype was seen just once. In DNA, the CDR3 is TGTGCCAGCAGCTCGGCTAGCGGGAGGGGCGAGCAGTACTTC. Translating gives CASSSASGRGEQYF. The genes are TRBV7-6 and TRBJ2-7; 12 nucleotides match TRBD2. V dropped 4 bases and J dropped 6; count of bases not matched to a gene: 4. Per the germline V gene, CDR1 is SGHVS and CDR2 is FNYEAQ. This CDR3 is built from 14 residues.

This clonotype showed up many times. The chain has TRBV3-1 and TRBJ2-3; TRBD2 matches 8 bases. The CDR3 consists of 15 residues. The germline CDR1 and CDR2 sequences are LGHDT and YNNKEL (reference sequence). V was clipped by 2 bases and J by 4 bases; unmatched bases: 5. CDR3 residues: CASSQRGGLADTQYF. The CDR3 DNA reads TGTGCCAGCAGCCAACGCGGGGGGCTAGCAGATACGCAGTATTTT.

This clonotype was seen many times. V gene TRBV7-9 combines with J gene TRBJ2-7; 7 bases are a match to TRBD2. Losses at the gene ends were 0 bases for V and 1 base for J; bases not matched to a gene: 6. Germline values: CDR1 SEHNR, CDR2 FQNEAQ (reference sequence). CDR3 length: 16 amino acids. The CDR3 bases are TGTGCCAGCAGCTTAGCGCTCTGGGAGGGATCCTACGAGCAGTACTTC. Translating it yields CASSLALWEGSYEQYF.

The rearrangement uses TRBV19 and TRBJ1-2; a weak D match, TRBD1 (6 bases). The CDR3 has 15 amino acids. Per germline, CDR1 LNHDA and CDR2 SQIVND (reference sequence). Trimming stripped 5 bases from V and 6 bases from J, with 19 bases between. CDR3 nucleotides: TGTGCCAGTAGTTTAAAGGACAGCTCTCTACATGGCTACACCTTC. Its protein product is CASSLKDSSLHGYTF.

Notes on this clonotype: Compared with germline, one end of the junction differs, possibly owing to a read error. This sequence joins TRBV5-1 and TRBJ1-1, with D unresolved. Germline values: CDR1 SGHRS, CDR2 YFSETQ. The CDR3 runs 15 residues. The CDR3 sequence is CASSPSGRYRTEAFF. The CDR3, as DNA: TGTGCCAGCAGCCCCTCGGGGAGGTATCGTACTGAAGCTTTCTTT.

The table lists this clonotype with a count of one. The V call is TRBV12-3 or TRBV12-4, the J call TRBJ2-7, with 9 bases fitting TRBD2. V lost 4 bases, J lost 2 bases, and 6 bases stayed unmatched. The CDR3 is 15 residues long. The CDR3: CASSSLAGVTYEQYF. Written as DNA, the CDR3 is TGTGCCAGCAGTTCACTAGCGGGTGTTACCTACGAGCAGTACTTC.

The gene calls are TRBV20-1 and TRBJ2-2; 10 bases are a match to TRBD2. The CDR3 runs to 16 residues. The V gene end was trimmed by 6 bases and the J gene end by 3 bases; junction bases not matched to a gene: 10. Germline CDR1 reads DFQATT; CDR2 reads SNEGSKA (reference sequence). The CDR3 protein is CSARTSGSLYTGELFF. DNA of the CDR3: TGCAGTGCGAGGACTAGCGGTTCTCTTTACACCGGGGAGCTGTTTTTT.

This clonotype showed up just a few times. The chain joins TRBV10-3 to TRBJ2-7; D unclear. In germline, CDR1 is ENHRY, CDR2 SYGVKD. There are 13 residues in the CDR3. V was trimmed by 6 bases and J by 6 bases, leaving 15 bases between them. The CDR3 spells CAIRYGPHSEQYF. CDR3 DNA sequence: TGTGCCATCAGATATGGGCCCCACTCCGAGCAGTACTTC.